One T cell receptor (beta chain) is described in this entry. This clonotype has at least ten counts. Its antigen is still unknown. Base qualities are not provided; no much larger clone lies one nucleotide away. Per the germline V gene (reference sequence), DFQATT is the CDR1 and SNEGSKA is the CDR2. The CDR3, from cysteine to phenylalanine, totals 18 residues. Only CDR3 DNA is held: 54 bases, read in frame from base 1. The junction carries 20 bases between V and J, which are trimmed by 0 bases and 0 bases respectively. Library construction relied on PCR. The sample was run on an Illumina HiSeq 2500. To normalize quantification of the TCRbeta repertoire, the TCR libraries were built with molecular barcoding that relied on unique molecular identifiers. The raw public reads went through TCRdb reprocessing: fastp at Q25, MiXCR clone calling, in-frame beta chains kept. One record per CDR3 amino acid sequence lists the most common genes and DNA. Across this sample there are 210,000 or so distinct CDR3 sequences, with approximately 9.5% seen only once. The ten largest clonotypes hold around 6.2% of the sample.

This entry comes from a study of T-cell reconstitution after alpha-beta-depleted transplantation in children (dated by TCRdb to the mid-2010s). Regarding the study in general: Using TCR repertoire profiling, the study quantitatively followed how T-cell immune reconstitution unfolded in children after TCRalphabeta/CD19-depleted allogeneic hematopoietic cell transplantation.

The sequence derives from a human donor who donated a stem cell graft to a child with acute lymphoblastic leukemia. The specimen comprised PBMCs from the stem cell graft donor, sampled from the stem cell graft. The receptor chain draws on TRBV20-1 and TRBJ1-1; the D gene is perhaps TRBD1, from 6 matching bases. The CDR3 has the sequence CSARDLRRQGNLNTEAFF. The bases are TGCAGTGCTAGAGATTTAAGGAGGCAGGGGAACCTGAACACTGAAGCTTTCTTT.